This TCR beta chain was found in a study of Ad26.COV2.S vaccination and SARS-CoV-2 variants (dated by TCRdb to the early 2020s). Describing the broader study: Donors in the vaccine arm were drawn from COV1001, a multicentre, randomized, double-blind, placebo-controlled phase I-IIa trial testing Ad26.COV2.S in healthy adults. Ad26.COV2.S was administered intramuscularly at 5 x 10^10 or 1 x 10^11 viral particles, either as a single shot or as two shots given 56 days apart. TCRbeta repertoire sequencing served as the tool for gauging how specific and how broad the SARS-CoV-2-reactive T cell receptors were following Ad26.COV2.S vaccination. The TCR-sequenced set comprised approximately 30 samples: around 20 Ad26.COV2.S vaccine recipients, 5 placebo recipients and 8 SARS-CoV-2 convalescent individuals. Participants in the trial were split at random into five groups of five each, receiving low-dose or high-dose Ad26.COV2.S once or twice, or else placebo on both occasions. Blinding of investigators to trial group allocation was maintained during experiments and outcome assessment. Beyond this particular receptor, the publication reports: Spike-specific TCR breadth was higher in Ad26.COV2.S recipients than in placebo recipients (P = 0.0014). Non-spike TCR breadth was comparable between vaccine and placebo recipients, consistent with the vaccine containing only spike. The authors noted that the TCR breadth and depth analyses may have underestimated total T cell responses. Comparing responses between vaccine doses or regimens was not something the study was powered to do. Substantial breadth of spike-specific CD8+ and CD4+ T cell responses was reported after vaccination.

TCRbeta CDR3 regions were sequenced with the immunoSEQ Assay. After extraction, genomic DNA underwent amplification by bias-controlled multiplex PCR, followed by high-throughput sequencing. The source study handled its data this way. Collapsing and filtering of sequences were performed to quantify the absolute abundance of each unique TCRbeta CDR3 region. Usable DNA was measured by amplifying reference genes present in all nucleated cells, and TCRbeta template counts were normalized to that usable DNA to estimate T cell fraction. Repertoire TCRs were annotated as SARS-CoV-2-specific by exact matching of V gene, CDR3 amino acid sequence and J gene to a known reactive TCR set. The reference SARS-CoV-2 TCR set was derived from MIRA and filtered for enrichment in COVID-19-positive ImmuneCODE repertoires, a step that removed public or cross-reactive TCRs. Using the MIRA antigens, annotated TCRs were further analysed by specific ORF or by position within an ORF. Depth was the summed frequency of annotated unique rearrangements, while breadth was defined as annotated unique rearrangements over total unique productive rearrangements. Two-sided Wilcoxon rank-sum tests were used to compare TCR breadth between groups. Sourced from immuneACCESS, this table was stored by TCRdb with only in-frame sequences that have V and J called. A share of the clones is absent; for the studies checked, an unresolved V gene accounts for under half, and the remainder has no known explanation. V, J and clone size derive from that table, while D and trimming were established from the DNA sequence. Here the sample has some 350,000 clones; 85% to 90% occur a single time. The ten largest clones capture 5.5% of the sample.

The treatment or condition tag for this specimen amounts to: 15 to 20 received Ad26.COV2.S at low or high dose, single or two shots; five or six received placebo; per-sample allocation not given. For vaccine and placebo recipients, the sequenced repertoires came from samples collected on day 63 after the first injection. Cohort 1b enrolled some 25 adults aged 18-55 years at a single site in Boston, USA, between 29 July and 7 August 2020. Ad26.COV2.S was a replication-incompetent adenovirus type 26 vector expressing a prefusion-stabilized SARS-CoV-2 spike protein from the original Wuhan strain. As concerns this clone: Its antigen is unknown. No clone much larger than this one lies a single base away; base qualities are absent.

Reading the germline V gene gives CDR1 SGHDN and CDR2 FVKESK. V is pared back by 4 bases and J by 4 bases, with 9 bases lying between the germline termini. From the cysteine up to the phenylalanine, the CDR3 has a length of 13 residues. The sequence is cut down to CDR3 DNA, 39 bases in frame from base 1. This TCR was sampled from a person between 18 and 65 years old who received the Ad26.COV2.S COVID-19 vaccine or a placebo. The sample consisted of peripheral blood, taken in a trial of Ad26.COV2.S vaccine versus placebo. The chain joins TRBV14 to TRBJ2-3, with the D gene uncertain. The CDR3 corresponds to CASSLVAADTQYF. At the DNA level, the sequence is TGTGCCAGCAGCCTCGTAGCTGCAGATACGCAGTATTTT.